This record concerns one T cell receptor (beta chain) sequence. The sample belongs to a study of blood T cell repertoires in COVID-19. Turning to the study itself: The study drew acute and convalescent COVID-19 samples from the United States, Italy and Spain. T cells, B-cell-depleted T cells, or PBMCs supplied cDNA or gDNA.

Methods used by the authors: Amplification from reference gene primers served as the basis for estimated nucleated cell counts. Sequencing was performed with immunoSEQ multiplex PCR; in TCRdb, only in-frame clones are kept and a portion is missing. Clone size and V and J calls were adopted from that table, with D and trimming inferred from the DNA. The table has tens of thousands of clones, over 90% seen once. Sequencing was performed on peripheral blood. The receptor was isolated from a man aged 50 or older with acute or convalescent COVID-19.

The CDR3 loop reads CASSTRLGTKPYEQYF. Here the CDR3 DNA reads TGTGCCAGCAGCACCCGGCTCGGGACAAAGCCCTACGAGCAGTACTTC. The chain couples TRBV3-1 (or the pseudogene TRBV3-2) to TRBJ2-7; D is possibly TRBD1 (6 bases). CDR3 length equals 16 residues. Trimming took off 5 bases at V and 2 bases at J, with 19 bases between the two ends. From germline, CDR1 is LGHDT and CDR2 YNNKEL (reference sequence).